This T cell receptor beta chain was recorded in a study of regulatory T cells in long-lasting Graves disease. Findings and caveats of the study: Persistent disease samples used TRBV28, TRBJ1-2 and TRBJ2-5 preferentially.

Combining iRepertoire HTBI primers with Arm-PCR of CDR3 regions, the authors built TCR beta libraries. Per the authors' pipeline: Gene usage covered 62 TRBV and roughly 13 TRBJ segments. TCRdb analysed the multiplex PCR reads with MiXCR anew, one entry per CDR3 protein. These V and J calls originate from TCRdb's pipeline instead of the authors' own analysis. The repertoire consists of hundreds of thousands of distinct CDR3 sequences, with about a sixth occurring once and the leading ten covering about 10%. This clonotype was counted a few times. Antigen: not known. The CDR3 totals 13 residues. The trim removed 7 bases at V and 7 bases at J, leaving 7 bases unmatched. Time point here: newly diagnosed GD, antithyroid drugs for less than 3 months. From PBMCs, RNA was extracted and then used to make the TCR library. These same records also appear under a second study, on T cells in Graves' hyperthyroidism and ophthalmopathy. That source adds: HTBI primers were used for first-round RT-PCR of the TCR CDR3.

The receptor was isolated from a woman aged 25 to 45 with Graves disease. V is TRBV12-3 or TRBV12-4 and J is TRBJ2-1; 7 positions match TRBD1. Specimen: peripheral blood mononuclear cells (PBMCs), collected at new diagnosis, from a patient treated with antithyroid drugs. CDR3 nucleotides: TGTGCCAGCACTCCCGACAGGGCGAATGAGCAGTTCTTC. It codes for CASTPDRANEQFF.